A selection of T cell receptor beta chains follows, all from one sample in a study of blood T cell repertoires in COVID-19. Produced via immunoSEQ multiplex PCR; TCRdb's table is partial and in-frame only. The sample carries around 160,000 clones, approximately 84% recorded once. Source material: peripheral blood. The receptors shown here come from a woman of 80 years or more with acute or convalescent COVID-19. Both conserved end residues are part of each CDR3.

v_gene	CDR3aa
TRBV6-5	CASSTLGLAGEQYF
TRBV28	CASSSSGLGGNRSYEQYF
TRBV2	CASSEALRGRGNTIYF
TRBV27	CASSSGTGGYNEQFF
TRBV5-1	CASSPTIGGFRRADTGELFF
TRBV30	CAWTTGGGKLFF
TRBV2	CASSEIFRQSSYEQYF
TRBV2	CASALLRGLNQPQHF
TRBV30	CAWSVQGNTIYF
TRBV2	CATTGSEVSPLHF
TRBV5-4	CASSHRDRPYGYTF
TRBV19	CASSIRGQNTGELFF
TRBV4-1	CASSHLLSNSPLHF
TRBV6-1	CASSEAGQALYGYTF
TRBV4-1	CASSQSGTGVVQPQHF
TRBV19	CATSLRADQPQHF
TRBV5-4	CASSFGTSGPPEQYF
TRBV5-5	CASSRGAGLNFYEQYF
TRBV9	CASSVGAGPNTGELFF
TRBV2	CASSETQGAHEQYF
TRBV5-1	CASSEPGQGNYGYTF
TRBV6-5	CASRPQGAGYGYTF
TRBV11-2	CASSLNAGSPYEQYF
TRBV5-1	CASSFSGYNYGYTF
TRBV5-6	CASRREGNSPLHF
TRBV7-8	CASSPWVGGNEQFF
TRBV2	CASSEFRGNTGELFF
TRBV19	CASSPPGQGNEKLFF
TRBV3-1/TRBV3-2	CASSQEGGGEKLFF
TRBV28	CASSLRGGSWYGYTF
TRBV28	CASRIRTGYGANVLTF
TRBV12-5	CASGPFFTDRGFLSYEQYF
TRBV11-3	CASSLESDKNNSPLHF
TRBV3-1/TRBV3-2	CASSAHGGGTEAFF
TRBV19	CASSPRTGSNTEAFF
TRBV5-1	CASSSTGNGEKLFF